Below, one TCR beta chain is given with its context. Antigen specificity is unknown. The data were taken from a study of cytomegalovirus exposure and HLA in healthy donors. Both 60 Vbeta primers and 13 Jbeta primers went into the PCR. In the authors' methods: Counted up in a later analysis, unique TCR beta chains came to approximately 77 million, with roughly 11 million shared. Sequencing used immunoSEQ multiplex PCR; TCRdb keeps in-frame clones, though not all of them. V and J calls and clone size are those listed in that table; D and trimming were worked out from the DNA. This table has approximately 140,000 clones, around 57% appearing once. This CDR3 has 14 amino acids. The germline V gene has CDR1 ENHRY and CDR2 SYGVKD. Trimming cost V 4 bases and J 3 bases; bases outside gene matches: 2. Study results and caveats: As confirmed in vitro, three CMV-associated chains were specific for CMV antigens. TCR beta V- and J-gene trimming, according to a later analysis, was linked to a missense DCLRE1C variant.

The genes are TRBV10-3 and TRBJ2-2; 7 nucleotides agree with TRBD1. This sequence was found in a male donor in good health and CMV-seronegative. Material: PBMCs. The CDR3: CAISAGGDTGELFF. In DNA form, the CDR3 reads TGTGCCATCAGTGCAGGGGGTGACACCGGGGAGCTGTTTTTT.